What follows are 22 T cell receptor beta chains derived from one specimen sequenced in a study of cytomegalovirus exposure and HLA in healthy donors. It was with 60 Vbeta and 13 Jbeta primers that the PCR ran. TCRdb's table, derived via immunoSEQ multiplex PCR, lists solely in-frame clones and lacks some. The profile covers around 110,000 clones, with approximately 80% appearing a single time and around 4.4% taken by the ten largest. Sequencing used PBMCs. The receptors come from a man aged 25-45 years in good health and CMV-seropositive.

This chain uses TRBV19 with TRBJ1-5; D call uncertain. V lost 5 bases to trimming and J lost 1 base, with 12 bases between them. Germline CDR1 is LNHDA and CDR2 is SQIVND (reference sequence). CDR3 length equals 15 residues. The CDR3 DNA is TGTGCCAGTAGTGTCAGGTTAGAAAGCAATCAGCCCCAGCATTTT. Amino acid sequence: CASSVRLESNQPQHF.

The chain has TRBV29-1 and TRBJ2-3, with TRBD2 matching over 8 bases. CDR1 SQVTM and CDR2 ANQGSEA come from the germline V gene. This CDR3 has 14 amino acids. V lost 6 bases and J lost 2; bases outside the gene matches: 7. The CDR3 loop is CSVRSGTFTDTQYF. The DNA of the CDR3 is TGCAGCGTCCGTAGCGGGACCTTCACAGATACGCAGTATTTT.

V is TRBV27 and J is TRBJ2-6; possibly TRBD1 for D (5 bases). V lost 0 bases and J lost 0, with 9 bases in between. This CDR3 region has 17 residues. Germline CDR1 MNHEY, CDR2 SMNVEV (reference sequence). CDR3 sequence: CASSLSGAPSGANVLTF. As DNA, the CDR3 is TGTGCCAGCAGTTTATCAGGGGCCCCCTCTGGGGCCAACGTCCTGACTTTC.

In DNA form, the CDR3 reads TGTGCCAGCAGTTTCCTTACAGGGGAGCAGTTCTTC. Residues: CASSFLTGEQFF. The chain has TRBV27 and TRBJ2-1, with D possibly being TRBD1 (6 bases). V dropped 3 bases and J dropped 10 bases, with 10 bases sitting between them. Looked up from germline, CDR1 is MNHEY and CDR2 is SMNVEV (reference sequence). The CDR3 spans 12 residues.

This sequence joins TRBV7-3 and TRBJ1-2; TRBD1 is a possible D gene (5 bases). Germline V gene sequence: CDR1 SGHTA, CDR2 FQGTGA. The CDR3 extends over 13 amino acids. Trimming removed 1 base from V and 12 bases from J, with 15 bases in between. The CDR3 here is CASSLKAGSGNTF. Written as DNA, the CDR3 is TGTGCCAGCAGCTTAAAGGCAGGGTCAGGGAACACCTTC.

The chain has TRBV5-1 and TRBJ1-3, with a tentative D call TRBD1 (6 bases). Trimming stripped 2 bases from V and 3 bases from J, with 15 bases between. Germline V gene lookup returns CDR1 SGHRS and CDR2 YFSETQ. This CDR3 spans 16 amino acids. The CDR3 nucleotides are TGCGCCAGCAGCTTCCAATCCGGGACAATTGGAAACACCATATATTTT. Amino acid sequence: CASSFQSGTIGNTIYF.

V is TRBV7-2 and J is TRBJ2-5; 9 bases match TRBD2. Germline V gene sequence: CDR1 SGHTA, CDR2 FQGNSA. J was trimmed by 5 bases and V by 3 bases; bases with no gene match: 4. This CDR3 spans 14 amino acids. The CDR3 spells CASSFGGRDETQYF. The CDR3 region has the DNA TGTGCCAGCAGCTTTGGCGGGAGGGATGAGACCCAGTACTTC.

J is TRBJ2-5 and V is TRBV11-3; 12 positions agree with TRBD1. CDR3 length: 18 amino acids. The V segment lost 0 bases and the J segment 0 bases; nucleotides outside the gene matches: 5. The germline V gene encodes CDR1 SGHNT and CDR2 YENEEA. The CDR3 DNA is TGTGCCAGCAGCTTAGACGGGACAGGGGGCGCGTACCAAGAGACCCAGTACTTC. Protein: CASSLDGTGGAYQETQYF.

The chain joins TRBV6-1 to TRBJ1-1; TRBD1 aligns across 11 bases. Germline V gene data show CDR1 as MNHNS and CDR2 as SASEGT. The J segment lost 6 bases and the V segment lost 3 bases, leaving 9 bases of the junction unmatched. The CDR3 runs to 16 residues. The CDR3, as DNA: TGTGCCAGCAGTGATTCCTGGACAGGGGGCAACGCTGAAGCTTTCTTT. This gives the protein CASSDSWTGGNAEAFF.

The genes are TRBV6-5 and TRBJ1-3; D uncertain. The CDR3 sequence is 14 residues long. The ends were cut back, 4 bases at V and 2 bases at J, with 9 bases in the middle. Per germline, CDR1 MNHEY and CDR2 SVGAGI. The CDR3 DNA reads as TGTGCCAGCAGTTCTCTACCCCCTGGAAACACCATATATTTT. Amino acids: CASSSLPPGNTIYF.

The rearrangement joins TRBV11-3 to TRBJ2-7; perhaps TRBD1 as D (7 bases). The CDR3 has 15 residues. Between the trimmed V and J ends, which lost 5 bases and 0 bases, there was a span of 14 bases. Per the germline V gene, CDR1 is SGHNT and CDR2 is YENEEA. The CDR3, as DNA: TGTGCCAGCAGCCGAGGAGGGGGCAACTCCTACGAGCAGTACTTC. Translated: CASSRGGGNSYEQYF.

This chain joins TRBV29-1 and TRBJ2-7, with D possibly matching TRBD1 (6 bases). This CDR3 contains 14 residues. Germline V gene data show CDR1 as SQVTM and CDR2 as ANQGSEA. Trimming removed 1 base from V and 7 bases from J, with 17 bases in between. CDR3 sequence: CSVEVEGVPREQYF. CDR3 DNA sequence: TGCAGCGTTGAAGTTGAGGGGGTCCCTCGGGAGCAGTACTTC.

The chain carries TRBV5-1 and TRBJ1-3, with TRBD1 identical over 8 bases. CDR1 and CDR2 from the germline V gene are SGHRS and YFSETQ. The junction had 8 bases not matched to a gene; V was cut back by 0 bases and J by 0 bases. The CDR3 is 18 residues long. CDR3 sequence reads: CASSLVGTGIDSGNTIYF. In DNA form, the CDR3 reads TGCGCCAGCAGCTTGGTCGGGACAGGTATCGACTCTGGAAACACCATATATTTT.

This clone was seen a single time. At one end the junction does not follow the germline gene, possibly because of a read error. The chain recombines TRBV6-5 with TRBJ2-4; the D is unclear. CDR3 length equals 12 residues. Germline V CDR1 and CDR2: MNHEY, SVGAGI. The CDR3: CASSYEGNSQYF. The CDR3 DNA is TGTGCCAGCAGTTACGAAGGTAACAGTCAGTACTTC.

This clone was recorded once. The V call is TRBV28, the J call TRBJ2-7; weak D call: TRBD2 (5 bases). CDR1 and CDR2 (germline): MDHEN, SYDVKM. The CDR3 consists of 14 residues. Trimming stripped 10 bases from V and 4 bases from J, with 20 bases between. CDR3 in amino acids: CAIREGGWVYEQYF. CDR3 nucleotide sequence: TGTGCCATAAGAGAGGGTGGGTGGGTTTACGAGCAGTACTTC.

The gene calls are TRBV18 and TRBJ1-1; 8 nucleotides line up with TRBD1. Germline V gene lookup returns CDR1 KGHSH and CDR2 LQKENI. The CDR3 contains 13 residues. The junction had 5 bases not matched to a gene; V was cut back by 6 bases and J by 5 bases. Here the CDR3 DNA reads TGTGCCAGCTCCGAACAGGGGGATACTGAAGCTTTCTTT. Protein: CASSEQGDTEAFF.

V and J are TRBV19 and TRBJ2-7; a weak D match, TRBD2 (6 bases). The germline V gene has CDR1 LNHDA and CDR2 SQIVND (reference sequence). The V and J ends lost 5 bases and 2 bases respectively, with 19 bases between them. The CDR3 spans 16 residues. CDR3 residues: CASSVFLAESPYEQYF. CDR3 coding DNA: TGTGCCAGTAGTGTTTTTTTAGCGGAGAGCCCCTACGAGCAGTACTTC. Drawing the rest from reference TRBV19 and TRBJ2-7, the complete variable domain is DGGITQSPKYLFRKEGQNVTLSCEQNLNHDAMYWYRQDPGQGLRLIYYSQIVNDFQKGDIAEGYSVSREKKESFPLTVTSAQKNPTAFYLCASSVFLAESPYEQYFGPGTRLTVT.

The rearrangement joins TRBV2 to TRBJ2-1; no reliable D call. Germline assignment: CDR1 SNHLY and CDR2 FYNNEI. This CDR3 has 14 amino acids. Trimming took 6 bases from V and 4 from J, leaving 13 bases between them. As DNA, the CDR3 is TGTGCCAGCAGCTACAGAATAACATACAATGAGCAGTTCTTC. Residues: CASSYRITYNEQFF.

Regarding this clone: The sample holds other DNA sequences that translate to the same CDR3. J is TRBJ1-2 and V is TRBV30; the D gene is possibly TRBD1 (6 bases). The CDR3 has 12 amino acids. Trimming stripped 2 bases from V and 2 bases from J, with 6 bases between. Per germline, CDR1 GTSNPN and CDR2 SVGIG (reference sequence). The CDR3 region has the DNA TGTGCCTGGAGTACAGGGAACTATGGCTACACCTTC. It codes for CAWSTGNYGYTF.

On this clone itself: Likely a read error: the CDR3 ends without its conserved phenylalanine or tryptophan. No DNA is shown, since the ends of the CDR3 on it are uncertain; the CDR3 is the one TCRdb lists. The chain couples TRBV2 to TRBJ2-7; the DNA was not compared with TRBD2, the D call given in the table. The CDR3 contains 16 residues when both ends are counted. CDR1 SNHLY and CDR2 FYNNEI come from the germline V gene. This CDR3 reads CASSEGWEGTGLIPAL.

The chain uses TRBV7-2 and TRBJ2-3; D remains ambiguous. The CDR3 is 12 residues long. Trimming cost V 5 bases and J 3 bases, with 6 bases left between them. Germline CDR1 and CDR2: SGHTA and FQGNSA. The CDR3: CASSPRTDTQYF. CDR3 bases: TGTGCCAGCAGCCCTCGGACAGATACGCAGTATTTT.

This clone occurred once. This chain uses TRBV5-6 with TRBJ2-2; D is uncertain. The CDR3 totals 12 residues. Germline V gives CDR1 SGHDT, CDR2 YYEEEE. Trimming took off 4 bases at V and 3 bases at J, with 4 bases between the two ends. Here the CDR3 reads CASSLYTGELFF. The DNA for the CDR3 is TGTGCCAGCAGCCTATACACCGGGGAGCTGTTTTTT. Together with reference TRBV5-6 and TRBJ2-2, the CDR3 gives the full variable domain: DAGVTQSPTHLIKTRGQQVTLRCSPKSGHDTVSWYQQALGQGPQFIFQYYEEEERQRGNFPDRFSGHQFPNYSSELNVNALLLGDSALYLCASSLYTGELFFGEGSRLTVL.